Shown below are 6 T cell receptor beta chains from a single sample sequenced in a study of cytomegalovirus exposure and HLA in healthy donors (TCRdb year 2017). Library preparation employed the immunoSEQ multiplex PCR assay. The table was pulled from immuneACCESS by TCRdb, which kept in-frame rearrangements only. Such tables lose some clones; where checked, under half of the loss comes from unresolved V genes, and the rest has no known cause. Here the sample has 70,000 to 75,000 clones; 94% occur a single time. Of the sample, roughly 2% falls within the top ten clones. The sequencing input was PBMCs. The receptors were sampled from a woman aged 18-29 years in good health and CMV-seropositive.

V is TRBV19 and J is TRBJ2-3, with D maybe TRBD1 (5 bases). Trimming cost V 3 bases and J 3 bases, with 7 bases left between them. Germline-derived CDR1 and CDR2 are LNHDA and SQIVND (reference sequence). The CDR3 is 13 amino acids. The CDR3 DNA sequence: TGTGCCAGTAGTATTCAGGGTACAGATACGCAGTATTTT. It is translated as CASSIQGTDTQYF.

The rearrangement uses TRBV5-1 and TRBJ1-1; a possible D gene is TRBD1 (6 bases). Between the trimmed V and J ends, which lost 4 bases and 0 bases, there was a span of 16 bases. The CDR3 contains 16 residues. In germline, CDR1 is SGHRS, CDR2 YFSETQ. The CDR3 DNA reads as TGCGCCAGCAGCCCCAACCCACAGGGATTGAACACTGAAGCTTTCTTT. Translation: CASSPNPQGLNTEAFF.

The chain employs TRBV7-2 and TRBJ1-5; 7 bases map to TRBD1. Trimming took 5 bases from V and 7 from J; bases not matched to a gene: 11. This CDR3 spans 15 amino acids. Germline values: CDR1 SGHTA, CDR2 FQGNSA. The CDR3 coding sequence is TGTGCCAGCAGCCGACAGACAGGGAGAGAGCAGCCCCAGCATTTT. Translation: CASSRQTGREQPQHF. The whole variable domain, filled in from reference TRBV7-2 and TRBJ1-5, reads GAGVSQSPSNKVTEKGKDVELRCDPISGHTALYWYRQSLGQGLEFLIYFQGNSAPDKSGLPSDRFSAERTGGSVSTLTIQRTQQEDSAVYLCASSRQTGREQPQHFGDGTRLSIL.

This clone was seen just once. The chain is built from TRBV7-9 and TRBJ1-2; D is perhaps TRBD1 (5 bases). CDR1 and CDR2 (germline): SEHNR, FQNEAQ (reference sequence). The CDR3 extends over 13 amino acids. With 1 base removed from V and 5 bases from J, the gap between germline ends came to 8 bases. The CDR3 loop is CASSLGRQYGYTF. The CDR3, as DNA: TGTGCCAGCAGCTTAGGCAGACAGTATGGCTACACCTTC. The variable domain in full, with the rest retrieved from reference TRBV7-9 and TRBJ1-2, is DTGVSQNPRHKITKRGQNVTFRCDPISEHNRLYWYRQTLGQGPEFLTYFQNEAQLEKSRLLSDRFSAERPKGSFSTLEIQRTEQGDSAMYLCASSLGRQYGYTFGSGTRLTVV.

Only a few counts were recorded for this clone. The chain uses TRBV5-6 and TRBJ1-6; the D gene is possibly TRBD1 (6 bases). CDR1 is SGHDT and CDR2 is YYEEEE in the germline V gene. CDR3 size: 15 residues. Between the trimmed V and J ends, which lost 6 bases and 0 bases, there was a span of 10 bases. The CDR3 DNA reads TGTGCCAGCAACGGACAGAGCTCCTATAATTCACCCCTCCACTTT. Translating it yields CASNGQSSYNSPLHF.

The chain recombines TRBV4-1 with TRBJ1-2, with 8 bases lining up with TRBD1. Germline V CDR1 and CDR2: MGHRA, YSYEKL. The CDR3 has 15 residues. The trim removed 1 base at V and 5 bases at J, leaving 6 bases unmatched. CDR3 amino acids: CASSQGTGRRYGYTF. CDR3 nucleotides: TGCGCCAGCAGCCAAGGGACAGGGAGGAGATATGGCTACACCTTC.